The T cell receptor (beta chain) under discussion was sequenced for a study of T cells in Graves' hyperthyroidism and ophthalmopathy. Notes on the study in general: In blood, most of the thyroid clonotypes expanded above 0.001 were also present.

After removal of 2 bases from V and 2 bases from J, the junction contained 5 bases not matched to a gene. CDR1 is MGHRA, CDR2 YSYEKL, per germline. The CDR3 sequence is 15 residues long. Amplified TCR beta CDR3 regions derived from RNA transcripts. In the first-round RT-PCR of the TCR CDR3, the HTBI primer set was used. TCRdb used MiXCR to reprocess the multiplex PCR reads, holding one entry per CDR3 protein. Counted here are 150,000 or so distinct CDR3 sequences, 9.4% occurring once; the ten biggest clones make up approximately 20%. This clonotype has at least ten counts. Its antigen remains unidentified.

The chain has TRBV4-1 and TRBJ2-7; 8 bases map to TRBD1. Sequencing was carried out using blood. This clonotype was obtained from a woman aged 18-35 years with Graves' hyperthyroidism that later progressed to Graves' ophthalmopathy. CDR3: CASSQPGTGTYEQYF. CDR3 nucleotides: TGCGCCAGCAGCCAACCCGGGACAGGAACCTACGAGCAGTACTTC.